These T cell receptor beta chains were read from a single sample in a study of T cell repertoires in cytomegalovirus infection. These receptors have no known antigen. TCRdb analysed the reads with MiXCR anew, one entry per CDR3 protein. The repertoire holds over 250,000 distinct CDR3 sequences, with approximately 22% as singletons. The sample was cultured PBMCs, taken from culture after CMV antigen stimulation. These receptors were obtained from a human donor in good health (CMV status not recorded). Some clones in this sample may be carry-over from other donors' samples. The conserved cysteine and the conserved F or W are not part of the CDR3 here.

cdr3_length v_call cdr3_aa
12 TRBV11-2 ASSPTPGGETQY
12 TRBV10-3 AISDPTSSGKLF
13 TRBV7-2 ASSWGLVGTDTQY
15 TRBV28 ASSFPVGWRGNNEQF
13 TRBV7-2 ASRFDRGLDTEAF
15 TRBV6-2/TRBV6-3 ASSYTGLAGNTDTQY
11 TRBV5-4 ASSMGTGLDYT
15 TRBV7-2 ASSLAVIGGSSYEQY
13 TRBV12-3/TRBV12-4 ASSLWSGSRGELF
13 TRBV7-8 ASSLAPGGGNTIY
13 TRBV27 ASSLLTSGRYEQY
11 TRBV28 ASTQGQSYEQY
14 TRBV20-1 SARVGGRIVRETQY
11 TRBV7-2 ASSLPKKDEQF
14 TRBV4-2 ASSQPQGQGRETQY
16 TRBV4-1 ASSPSPGLGEEADTQY
10 TRBV27 ASSRTNQPQH
8 TRBV29-1 SVEGQAIT
14 TRBV7-2 ASTRVRPANTGELF
12 TRBV5-1 ASSDNGAVNEQF
13 TRBV5-1 ASSLATGLGYGYT
12 TRBV7-2 ASSFPYDQNIQY
11 TRBV24-1 ATSDMGLYEQY
11 TRBV20-1 SASHGLQETQY
12 TRBV11-3 ASSHRDQNEKLF
12 TRBV2 AKRPGQANEKLF
15 TRBV5-5 ASSLGFGGGRTDTQY
12 TRBV6-1 ASSEAVGGTEAF
13 TRBV15 ATSRDLKGADTQY
16 TRBV7-2 ASSRTSGSNIAKNIQY
13 TRBV20-1 SARDPGTAKETQY
14 TRBV30 AWSAGLRAGTDTQY
12 TRBV7-2 ASSLATGGNTIY
13 TRBV7-2 ASSLVPGSGQPQH
13 TRBV18 ASSPGQGEDTEAF
11 TRBV12-3/TRBV12-4 ASSSMPQETQY
12 TRBV2 ASRGQGWGRGYT
14 TRBV7-2 ASSLDGGSSGNTIY
11 TRBV12-3/TRBV12-4 ASSRLQGTEAF
11 TRBV29-1 SVDRGGDYGYT
14 TRBV5-1 ASSGSGTTGTDTQY
12 TRBV7-2 ASSRDLWSDTQY
14 TRBV19 ASSMLIAGGYNEQF
15 TRBV7-9 ASSSGLKTASNYGYT
10 TRBV28 ANRGLNTEAF
12 TRBV7-2 ASSLVGTNYGYT
12 TRBV19 ASSIAVRNTEAF
12 TRBV20-1 SAYGARGNQPQH
15 TRBV11-2 ASSAGTSGRESGELF
13 TRBV7-2 ASSLATRGFETQY
13 TRBV20-1 SARGARGMNTEAF
12 TRBV7-7 ASSPRVGTDTQY
13 TRBV11-3 ASSQGHSGGNEQF
13 TRBV27 ASSRRQGIGTEAF